Reported below is one T cell receptor (beta chain). In its sample, this clonotype was seen a few times. The antigen it binds to is not known. Base-call qualities are not available, and no considerably larger clone is one nucleotide away. CDR1 ENHRY and CDR2 SYGVKD are derived from the germline V gene. Trimming accounts for 2 bases at V and 5 bases at J, while the number of junction bases matched to no gene is 7. The CDR3 contains 15 residues, cysteine and phenylalanine counted. Left in the record is the CDR3 DNA by itself, 45 bases read in frame from the first base. This specimen belongs to a study of CD8 T cells in ankylosing spondylitis (dated by TCRdb to the late 2010s). For context, the study as a whole: T cell receptor beta repertoires were profiled in healthy donors and ankylosing spondylitis patients so that disease-linked TCR variants could be found. In total, the full study cohort was made up of nearly 110 healthy donors and roughly 27 ankylosing spondylitis patients. Samples of peripheral blood were taken, and for ankylosing spondylitis patients, synovial fluid was collected as well. General findings and caveats noted by the study authors: Blood from ankylosing spondylitis patients appeared to be characterized by a TCR beta motif composed of under 10 highly homologous amino acid variants. Some motif variants were previously reported in synovial fluid and blood of reactive arthritis patients, suggesting common disease-initiation mechanisms. Significant enrichment of the disease-linked clones was reported in matched synovial fluid samples from ankylosing spondylitis patients. A CD8+ phenotype was shown by the disease-linked clones, which were found at relatively low frequencies in peripheral blood.

Sequencing relied on an Illumina HiSeq 2500. Quantitative 5'-RACE with molecular barcodes was used to prepare TCR beta libraries. From the authors' description of their analysis: A new computational method, built on a probabilistic model of VDJ rearrangement, was used to identify disease-linked TCR variants. TCRdb reanalyzed the raw reads on its own, using fastp at Q25 for trimming and MiXCR for clone calling, and kept in-frame beta chains. Every entry covers one CDR3 protein and lists the most common genes and DNA from its rows. TCRdb, not the original authors, processed these V and J calls. The sample yields 300,000 to 400,000 distinct CDR3 sequences; 20% to 25% were counted once. Jointly, the top ten make up about 17% of the sample.

The rearranged chain carries TRBV10-3 and TRBJ2-5, and 8 bases in between align with TRBD2. Sequencing was carried out using blood, either unsorted or a sorted T cell fraction (not recorded which). The clonotype originates from a male donor with ankylosing spondylitis. The DNA reads TGTGCCATCAGTGAGCCTTCGGGAGGGCGGGAGACCCAGTACTTC. It encodes CAISEPSGGRETQYF.